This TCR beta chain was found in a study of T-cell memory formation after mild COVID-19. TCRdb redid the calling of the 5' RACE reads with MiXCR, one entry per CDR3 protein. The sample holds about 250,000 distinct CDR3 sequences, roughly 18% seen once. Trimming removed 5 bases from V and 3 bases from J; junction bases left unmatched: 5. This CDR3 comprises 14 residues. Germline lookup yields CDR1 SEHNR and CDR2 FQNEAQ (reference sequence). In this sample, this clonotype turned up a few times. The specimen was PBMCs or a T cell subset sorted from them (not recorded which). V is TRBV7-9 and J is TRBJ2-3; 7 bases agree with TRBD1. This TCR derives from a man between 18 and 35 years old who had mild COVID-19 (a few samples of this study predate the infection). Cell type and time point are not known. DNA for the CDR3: TGTGCCAGCAGCCAAGACAGGGCTACAGATACGCAGTATTTT. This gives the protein CASSQDRATDTQYF. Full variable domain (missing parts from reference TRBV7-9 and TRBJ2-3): DTGVSQNPRHKITKRGQNVTFRCDPISEHNRLYWYRQTLGQGPEFLTYFQNEAQLEKSRLLSDRFSAERPKGSFSTLEIQRTEQGDSAMYLCASSQDRATDTQYFGPGTRLTVL.